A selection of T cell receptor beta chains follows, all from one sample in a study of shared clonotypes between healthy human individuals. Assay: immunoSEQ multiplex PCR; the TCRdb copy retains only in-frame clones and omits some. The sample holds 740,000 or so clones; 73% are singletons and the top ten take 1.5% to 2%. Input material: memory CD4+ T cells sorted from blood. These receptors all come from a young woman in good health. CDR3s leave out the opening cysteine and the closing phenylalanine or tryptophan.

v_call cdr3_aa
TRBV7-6 ASSREATGAYEQY
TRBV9 ASSVATYISTDTQY
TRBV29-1 SVGSGGPETQY
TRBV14 ASSQAGYEQY
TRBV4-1 ASSQPLAGEKNEQY
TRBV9 ASSVEGHINTGELF
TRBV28 ASRAGSYEQY
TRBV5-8 ASSLMGNQPQH
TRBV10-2 ASSETSGYTDTQY
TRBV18 ASSPPGGGRAGELF
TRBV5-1 ASSLGAKGTEAF
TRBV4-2 ASSPGGARSGELF
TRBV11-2 ASSPRGRAREDEQF
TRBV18 ASSPNRADDEQY
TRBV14 ASGRTGNTEAF
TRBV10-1 ASSPSSSYNEQF
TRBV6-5 ASSRSGSNQPQH
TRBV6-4 ASSDRGLNQPQH
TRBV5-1 ASSRGTEVDEQY
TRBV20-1 SARDENEQF
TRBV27 ASSIPGYEQY
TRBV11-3 ASSLVREQY
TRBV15 ATSRDHGGYSNQPQH